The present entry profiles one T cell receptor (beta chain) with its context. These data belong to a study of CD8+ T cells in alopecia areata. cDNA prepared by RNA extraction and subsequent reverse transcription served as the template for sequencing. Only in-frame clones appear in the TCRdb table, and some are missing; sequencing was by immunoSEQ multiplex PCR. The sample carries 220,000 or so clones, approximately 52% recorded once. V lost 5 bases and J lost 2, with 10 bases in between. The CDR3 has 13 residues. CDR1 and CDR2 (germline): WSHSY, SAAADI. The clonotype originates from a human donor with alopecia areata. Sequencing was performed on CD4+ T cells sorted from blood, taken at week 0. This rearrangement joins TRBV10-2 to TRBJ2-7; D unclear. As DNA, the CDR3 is TGCGCCAGCAGTCAATATCCGCCCTACGAGCAGTACTTC. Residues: CASSQYPPYEQYF.